This T cell receptor beta chain was recovered during a study of early T cells in non-severe SARS-CoV-2 infection. This clonotype was observed a few times. Its target is not known. The study, taken as a whole, reports: Lookups in VDJdb leaned toward anti-spike CD8 responses and missed private and CD4 specificities.

The V end was cut by 8 bases, the J end by 5 bases, with 15 bases between. CDR3 size: 13 residues. As part of library construction, unique molecular identifiers were attached to individual cDNA molecules. TCRdb re-analysed the 5' RACE reads in MiXCR, keeping a single row per CDR3 protein. This repertoire shows about 98,000 distinct CDR3 sequences, 9.5% to 12% found once; its top ten account for 4.5% to 5.5%. The receptor was isolated from an adult who was a healthcare worker with PCR-confirmed SARS-CoV-2 infection or an uninfected control (not recorded which). Sequenced input: whole blood. This sequence joins TRBV12-3 or TRBV12-4 and TRBJ1-2; TRBD1 is a possible D gene (5 bases). CDR3 bases: TGTGCCAGCGAGCCGGGGCAGGGTTATGGCTACACCTTC. This sequence encodes CASEPGQGYGYTF.